What follows is one T cell receptor beta chain and its context. CDR3 length equals 15 residues. In germline, CDR1 is MNHEY, CDR2 SMNVEV (reference sequence). Trimming took 2 bases from V and 3 from J; bases not matched to a gene: 3. These data come from a study of T cell changes during pregnancy in multiple sclerosis. Profiled with immunoSEQ multiplex PCR; TCRdb holds only in-frame clones, not every one. The repertoire consists of approximately 74,000 clones, with around 85% occurring once and the leading ten covering 3% to 4%. The starting material was peripheral blood, obtained before pregnancy. The chain couples TRBV27 to TRBJ2-7; 11 positions agree with TRBD2. The TCR sequence derives from a female donor with multiple sclerosis, enrolled in a pregnancy study. CDR3 amino acids: CASSLMTSGIYEQYF. The CDR3 coding sequence is TGTGCCAGCAGTTTAATGACTAGCGGGATCTACGAGCAGTACTTC.